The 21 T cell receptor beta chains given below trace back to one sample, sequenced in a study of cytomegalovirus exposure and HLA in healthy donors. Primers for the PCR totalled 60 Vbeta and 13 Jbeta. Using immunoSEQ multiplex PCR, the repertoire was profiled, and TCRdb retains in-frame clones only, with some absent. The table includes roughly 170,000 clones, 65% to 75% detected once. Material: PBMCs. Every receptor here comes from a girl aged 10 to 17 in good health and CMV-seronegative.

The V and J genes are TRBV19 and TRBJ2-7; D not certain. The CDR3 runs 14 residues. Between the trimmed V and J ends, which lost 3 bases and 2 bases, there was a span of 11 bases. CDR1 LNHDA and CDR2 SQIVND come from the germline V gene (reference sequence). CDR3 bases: TGTGCCAGTAGTATTAACACGGAGACCTACGAGCAGTACTTC. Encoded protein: CASSINTETYEQYF.

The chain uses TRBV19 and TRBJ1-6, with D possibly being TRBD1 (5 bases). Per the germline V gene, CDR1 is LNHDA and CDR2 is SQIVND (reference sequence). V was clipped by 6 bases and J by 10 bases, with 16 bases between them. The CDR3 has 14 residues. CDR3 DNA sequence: TGTGCCAGTAGCCCCCGGGGGGGGACCTCACCCCTCCACTTT. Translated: CASSPRGGTSPLHF.

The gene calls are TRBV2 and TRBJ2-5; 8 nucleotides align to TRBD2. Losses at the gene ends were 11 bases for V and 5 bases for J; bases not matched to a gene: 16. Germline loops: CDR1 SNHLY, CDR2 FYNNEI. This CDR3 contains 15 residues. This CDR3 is CASRGAGGAGETQYF. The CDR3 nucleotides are TGTGCCTCCAGGGGTGCGGGGGGCGCGGGGGAGACCCAGTACTTC.

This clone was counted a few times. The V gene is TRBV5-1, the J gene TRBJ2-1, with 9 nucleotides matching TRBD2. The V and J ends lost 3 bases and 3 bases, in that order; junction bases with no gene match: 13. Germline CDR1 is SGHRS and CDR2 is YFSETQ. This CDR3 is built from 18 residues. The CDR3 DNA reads TGCGCCAGCAGCTCAAATTTAGCGGGGGAGACAAACTACAATGAGCAGTTCTTC. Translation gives CASSSNLAGETNYNEQFF.

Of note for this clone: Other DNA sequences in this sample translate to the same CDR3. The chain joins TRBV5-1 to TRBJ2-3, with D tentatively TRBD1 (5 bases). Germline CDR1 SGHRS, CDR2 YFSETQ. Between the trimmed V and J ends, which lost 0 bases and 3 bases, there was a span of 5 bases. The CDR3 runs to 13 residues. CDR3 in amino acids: CASSLAGTDTQYF. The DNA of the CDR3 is TGCGCCAGCAGCTTGGCAGGGACAGATACGCAGTATTTT.

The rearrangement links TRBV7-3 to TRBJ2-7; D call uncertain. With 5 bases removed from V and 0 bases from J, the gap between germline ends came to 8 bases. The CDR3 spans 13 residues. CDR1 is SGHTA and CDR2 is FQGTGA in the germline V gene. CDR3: CASSPDISYEQYF. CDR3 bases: TGTGCCAGCAGCCCCGACATCTCCTACGAGCAGTACTTC.

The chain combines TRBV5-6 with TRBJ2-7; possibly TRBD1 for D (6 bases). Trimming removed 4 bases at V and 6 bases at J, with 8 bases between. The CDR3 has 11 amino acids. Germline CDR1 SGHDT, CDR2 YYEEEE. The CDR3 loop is CASSRDIEQYF. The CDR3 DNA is TGTGCCAGCAGCCGGGACATCGAGCAGTACTTC.

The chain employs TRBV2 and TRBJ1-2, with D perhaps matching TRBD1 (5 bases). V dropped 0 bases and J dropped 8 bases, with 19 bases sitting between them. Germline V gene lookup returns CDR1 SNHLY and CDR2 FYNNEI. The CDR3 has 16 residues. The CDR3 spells CASSEARAGLRKGYTF. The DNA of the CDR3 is TGTGCCAGCAGTGAAGCTCGGGCAGGGTTAAGGAAGGGCTACACCTTC.

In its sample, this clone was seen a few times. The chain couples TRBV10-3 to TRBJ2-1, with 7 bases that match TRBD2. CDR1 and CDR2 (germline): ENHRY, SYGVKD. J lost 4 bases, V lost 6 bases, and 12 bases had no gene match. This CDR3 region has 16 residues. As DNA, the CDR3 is TGTGCCATCAGCGACTTACCGGGACTAACATACAATGAGCAGTTCTTC. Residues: CAISDLPGLTYNEQFF.

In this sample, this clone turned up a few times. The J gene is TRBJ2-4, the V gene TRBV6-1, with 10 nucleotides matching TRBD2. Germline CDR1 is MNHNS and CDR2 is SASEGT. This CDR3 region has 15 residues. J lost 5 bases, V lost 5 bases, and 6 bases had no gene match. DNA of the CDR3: TGTGCCAGCAGTTGGAGCCTAGCGGGGGAAAACATTCAGTACTTC. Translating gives CASSWSLAGENIQYF.

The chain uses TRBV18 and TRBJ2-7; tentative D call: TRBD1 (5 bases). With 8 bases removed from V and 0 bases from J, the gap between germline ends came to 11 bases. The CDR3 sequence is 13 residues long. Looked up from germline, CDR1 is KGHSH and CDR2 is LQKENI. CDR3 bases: TGTGCCAGCACCGACAGAAGCTCCTACGAGCAGTACTTC. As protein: CASTDRSSYEQYF.

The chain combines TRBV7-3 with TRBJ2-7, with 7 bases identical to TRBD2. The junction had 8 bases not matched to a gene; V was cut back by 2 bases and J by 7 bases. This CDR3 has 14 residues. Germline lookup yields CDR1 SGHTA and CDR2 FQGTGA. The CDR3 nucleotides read TGTGCCAGCAGCTTAGGCGGGGGTACGGGGGAGCAGTACTTC. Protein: CASSLGGGTGEQYF.

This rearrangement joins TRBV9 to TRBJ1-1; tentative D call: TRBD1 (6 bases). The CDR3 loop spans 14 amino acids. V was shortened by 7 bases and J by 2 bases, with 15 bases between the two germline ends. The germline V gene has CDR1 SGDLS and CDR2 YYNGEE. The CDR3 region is CASATGMGNTEAFF. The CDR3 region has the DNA TGTGCCAGCGCTACAGGGATGGGAAACACTGAAGCTTTCTTT.

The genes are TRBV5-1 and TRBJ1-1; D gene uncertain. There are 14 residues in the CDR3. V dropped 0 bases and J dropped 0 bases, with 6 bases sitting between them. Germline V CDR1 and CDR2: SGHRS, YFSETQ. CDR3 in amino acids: CASSLVGMNTEAFF. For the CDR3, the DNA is TGCGCCAGCAGCTTGGTCGGGATGAACACTGAAGCTTTCTTT.

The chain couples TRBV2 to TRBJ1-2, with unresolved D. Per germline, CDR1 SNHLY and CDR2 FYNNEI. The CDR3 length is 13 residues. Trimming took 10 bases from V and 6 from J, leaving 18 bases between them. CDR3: CAITLFVGDGYTF. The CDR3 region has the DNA TGTGCCATCACCTTATTCGTCGGGGATGGCTACACCTTC.

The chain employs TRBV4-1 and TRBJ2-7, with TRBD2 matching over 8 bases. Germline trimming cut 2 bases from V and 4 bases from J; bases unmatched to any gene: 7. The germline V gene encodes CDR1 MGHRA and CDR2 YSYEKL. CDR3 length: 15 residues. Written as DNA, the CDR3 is TGCGCCAGCAGCCAATTGGCGGGGGGCCGATACGAGCAGTACTTC. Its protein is CASSQLAGGRYEQYF.

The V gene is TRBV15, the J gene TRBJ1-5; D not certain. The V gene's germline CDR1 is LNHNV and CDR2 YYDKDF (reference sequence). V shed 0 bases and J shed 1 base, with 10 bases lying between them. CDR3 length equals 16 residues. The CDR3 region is CATSRDLSGSNQPQHF. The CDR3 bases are TGTGCCACCAGCAGAGATCTTTCGGGAAGCAATCAGCCCCAGCATTTT. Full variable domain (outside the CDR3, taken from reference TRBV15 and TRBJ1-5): DAMVIQNPRYQVTQFGKPVTLSCSQTLNHNVMYWYQQKSSQAPKLLFHYYDKDFNNEADTPDNFQSRRPNTSFCFLDIRSPGLGDTAMYLCATSRDLSGSNQPQHFGDGTRLSIL.

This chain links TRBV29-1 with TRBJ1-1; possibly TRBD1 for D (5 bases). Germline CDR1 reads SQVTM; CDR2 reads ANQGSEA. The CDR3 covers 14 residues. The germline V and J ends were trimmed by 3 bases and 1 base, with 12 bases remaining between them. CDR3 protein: CSVDRDPGNTEAFF. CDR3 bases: TGCAGCGTTGACAGGGATCCAGGGAACACTGAAGCTTTCTTT. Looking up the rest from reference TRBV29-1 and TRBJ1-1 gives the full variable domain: SAVISQKPSRDICQRGTSLTIQCQVDSQVTMMFWYRQQPGQSLTLIATANQGSEATYESGFVIDKFPISRPNLTFSTLTVSNMSPEDSSIYLCSVDRDPGNTEAFFGQGTRLTVV.

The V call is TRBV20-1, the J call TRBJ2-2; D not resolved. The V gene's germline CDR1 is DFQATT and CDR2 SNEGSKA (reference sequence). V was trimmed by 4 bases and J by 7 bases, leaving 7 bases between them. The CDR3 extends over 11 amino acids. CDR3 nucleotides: TGCAGTGCTACTCTAGGCGGGGAGCTGTTTTTT. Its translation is CSATLGGELFF.

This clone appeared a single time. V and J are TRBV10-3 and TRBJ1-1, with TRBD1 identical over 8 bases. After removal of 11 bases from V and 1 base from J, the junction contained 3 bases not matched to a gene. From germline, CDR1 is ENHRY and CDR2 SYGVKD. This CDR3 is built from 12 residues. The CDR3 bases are TGTGCCGCGGGGACAGGGAACACTGAAGCTTTCTTT. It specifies CAAGTGNTEAFF.

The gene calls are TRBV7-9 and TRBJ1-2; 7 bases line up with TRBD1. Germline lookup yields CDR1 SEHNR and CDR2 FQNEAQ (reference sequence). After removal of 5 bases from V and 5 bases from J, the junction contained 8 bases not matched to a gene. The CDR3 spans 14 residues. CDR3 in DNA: TGTGCCAGCAGCCTCGGACAGGAAGAGTATGGCTACACCTTC. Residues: CASSLGQEEYGYTF.